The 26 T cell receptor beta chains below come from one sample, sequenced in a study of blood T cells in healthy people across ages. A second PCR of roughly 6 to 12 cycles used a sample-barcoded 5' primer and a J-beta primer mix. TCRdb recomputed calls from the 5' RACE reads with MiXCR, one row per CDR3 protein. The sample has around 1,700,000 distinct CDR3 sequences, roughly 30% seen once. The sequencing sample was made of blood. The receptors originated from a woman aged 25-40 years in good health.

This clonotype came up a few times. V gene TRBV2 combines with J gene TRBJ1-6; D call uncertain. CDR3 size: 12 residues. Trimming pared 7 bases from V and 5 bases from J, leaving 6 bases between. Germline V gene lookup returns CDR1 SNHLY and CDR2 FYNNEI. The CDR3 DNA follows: TGTGCCAGCAAACAGAATAATTCACCCCTCCACTTT. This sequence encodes CASKQNNSPLHF.

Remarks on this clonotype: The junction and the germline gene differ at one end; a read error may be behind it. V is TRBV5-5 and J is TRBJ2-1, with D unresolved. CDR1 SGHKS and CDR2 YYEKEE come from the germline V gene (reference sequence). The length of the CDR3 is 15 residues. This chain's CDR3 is CASSLDGDSYNERFF. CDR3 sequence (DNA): TGTGCCAGCAGCTTGGACGGAGACTCCTACAATGAGCGGTTCTTC.

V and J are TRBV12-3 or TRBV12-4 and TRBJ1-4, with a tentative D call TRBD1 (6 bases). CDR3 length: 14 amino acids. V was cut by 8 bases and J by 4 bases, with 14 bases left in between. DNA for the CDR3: TGTGCCAGCTCCCGGACAGCTATTAATGAAAAACTGTTTTTT. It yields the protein CASSRTAINEKLFF.

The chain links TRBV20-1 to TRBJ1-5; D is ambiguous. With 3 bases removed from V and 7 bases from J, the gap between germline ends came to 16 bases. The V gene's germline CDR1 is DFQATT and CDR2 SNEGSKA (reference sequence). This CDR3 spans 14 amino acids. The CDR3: CSASSVEGPQPQHF. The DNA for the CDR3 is TGCAGTGCTAGTTCTGTTGAGGGTCCGCAGCCCCAGCATTTT.

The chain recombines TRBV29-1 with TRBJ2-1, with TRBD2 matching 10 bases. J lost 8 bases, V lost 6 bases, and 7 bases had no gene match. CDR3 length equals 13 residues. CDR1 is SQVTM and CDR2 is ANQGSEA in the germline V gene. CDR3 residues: CSVEPSGRYEQFF. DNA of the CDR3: TGCAGCGTAGAACCTAGCGGGAGATATGAGCAGTTCTTC.

The CDR3 DNA follows: TGCAGCGTTGGGCGGGGCAGCGTTAATCAGCCCCAGCATTTT. Translation: CSVGRGSVNQPQHF. This chain uses TRBV29-1 with TRBJ1-5, with D perhaps TRBD1 (5 bases). Trimming stripped 4 bases from V and 4 bases from J, with 14 bases between. This CDR3 has 14 amino acids. Germline loops: CDR1 SQVTM, CDR2 ANQGSEA.

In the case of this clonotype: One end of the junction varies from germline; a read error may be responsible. The CDR3 loop reads CASSYRDSYGCTF. The CDR3 bases are TGTGCCAGCAGTTACCGGGACAGCTATGGCTGCACCTTC. The V call is TRBV28, the J call TRBJ1-2; 7 bases map to TRBD1. This CDR3 comprises 13 residues. Looked up from germline, CDR1 is MDHEN and CDR2 is SYDVKM.

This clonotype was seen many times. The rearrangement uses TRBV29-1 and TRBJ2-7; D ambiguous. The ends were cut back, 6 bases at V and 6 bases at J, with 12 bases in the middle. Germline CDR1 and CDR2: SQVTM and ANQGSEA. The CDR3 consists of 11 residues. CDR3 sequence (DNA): TGCAGCGTGAAGGGCAATGCCGAGCAGTACTTC. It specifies CSVKGNAEQYF.

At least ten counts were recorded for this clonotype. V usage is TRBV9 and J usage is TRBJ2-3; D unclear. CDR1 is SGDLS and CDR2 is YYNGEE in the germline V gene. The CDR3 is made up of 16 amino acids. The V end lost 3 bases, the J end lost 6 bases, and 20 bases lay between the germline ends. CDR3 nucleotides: TGTGCCAGCAGCGCCCCCCACGATTCGAGCTTGGATACGCAGTATTTT. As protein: CASSAPHDSSLDTQYF. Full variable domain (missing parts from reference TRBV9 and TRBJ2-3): DSGVTQTPKHLITATGQRVTLRCSPRSGDLSVYWYQQSLDQGLQFLIQYYNGEERAKGNILERFSAQQFPDLHSELNLSSLELGDSALYFCASSAPHDSSLDTQYFGPGTRLTVL.

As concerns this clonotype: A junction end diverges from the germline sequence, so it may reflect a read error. The CDR3: CAISEDPPSSSQPQHF. The CDR3 DNA reads TGTGCCATCTCTGAGGATCCACCCTCTAGCAGTCAGCCCCAGCATTTT. The V and J genes are TRBV10-3 and TRBJ1-5; D remains ambiguous. The CDR3 runs 16 residues. In germline, CDR1 is ENHRY, CDR2 SYGVKD.

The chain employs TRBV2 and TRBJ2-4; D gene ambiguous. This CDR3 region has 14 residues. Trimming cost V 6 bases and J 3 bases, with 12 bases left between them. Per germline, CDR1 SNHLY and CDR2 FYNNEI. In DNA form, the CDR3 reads TGTGCCAGCAGGCTCGGGCTAGGCAAAAACATTCAGTACTTC. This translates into CASRLGLGKNIQYF. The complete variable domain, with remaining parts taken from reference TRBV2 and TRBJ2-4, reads EPEVTQTPSHQVTQMGQEVILRCVPISNHLYFYWYRQILGQKVEFLVSFYNNEISEKSEIFDDQFSVERPDGSNFTLKIRSTKLEDSAMYFCASRLGLGKNIQYFGAGTRLSVL.

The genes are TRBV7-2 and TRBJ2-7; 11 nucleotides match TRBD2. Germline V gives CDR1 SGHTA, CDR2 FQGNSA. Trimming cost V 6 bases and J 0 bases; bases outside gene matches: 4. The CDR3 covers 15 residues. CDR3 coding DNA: TGTGCCAGCAGAATGGGACTAGCGGTCTCCTACGAGCAGTACTTC. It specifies CASRMGLAVSYEQYF.

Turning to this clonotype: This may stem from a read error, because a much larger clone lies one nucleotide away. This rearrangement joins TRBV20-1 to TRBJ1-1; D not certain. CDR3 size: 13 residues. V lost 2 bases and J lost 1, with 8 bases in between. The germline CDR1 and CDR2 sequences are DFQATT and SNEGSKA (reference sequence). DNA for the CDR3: TGCAGTGCTAGAAAGGGAACGAACACTGAAGCTTTCTTT. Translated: CSARKGTNTEAFF.

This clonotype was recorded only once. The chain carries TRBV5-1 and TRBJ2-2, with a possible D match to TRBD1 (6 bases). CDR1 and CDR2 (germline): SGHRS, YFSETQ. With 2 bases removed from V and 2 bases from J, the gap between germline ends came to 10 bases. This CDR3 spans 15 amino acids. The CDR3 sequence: CASSFKQGNTGELFF. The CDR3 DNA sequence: TGCGCCAGCAGCTTTAAACAGGGTAACACCGGGGAGCTGTTTTTT.

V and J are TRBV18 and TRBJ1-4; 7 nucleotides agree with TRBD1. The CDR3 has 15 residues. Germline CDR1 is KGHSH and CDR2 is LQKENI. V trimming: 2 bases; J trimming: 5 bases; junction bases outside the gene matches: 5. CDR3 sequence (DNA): TGTGCCAGCTCACCAGTGCAGGGGGTGAATGAAAAACTGTTTTTT. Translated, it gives CASSPVQGVNEKLFF.

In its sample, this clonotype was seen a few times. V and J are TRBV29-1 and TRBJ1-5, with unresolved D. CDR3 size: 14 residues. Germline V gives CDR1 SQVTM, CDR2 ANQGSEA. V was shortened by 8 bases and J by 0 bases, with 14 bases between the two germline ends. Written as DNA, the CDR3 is TGCAGCCAAAGACTTATTAATAGCAATCAGCCCCAGCATTTT. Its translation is CSQRLINSNQPQHF.

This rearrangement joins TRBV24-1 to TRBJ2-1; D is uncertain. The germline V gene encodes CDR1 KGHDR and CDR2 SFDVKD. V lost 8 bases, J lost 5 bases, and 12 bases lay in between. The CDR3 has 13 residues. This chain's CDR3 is CATKQPGDNEQFF. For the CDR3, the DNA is TGTGCCACCAAACAGCCTGGGGACAATGAGCAGTTCTTC.

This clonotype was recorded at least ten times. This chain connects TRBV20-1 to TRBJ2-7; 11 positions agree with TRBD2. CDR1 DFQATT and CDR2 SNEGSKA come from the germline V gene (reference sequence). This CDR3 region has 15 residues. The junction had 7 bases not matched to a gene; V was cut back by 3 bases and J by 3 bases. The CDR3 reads CSASRPSGGRYEQYF. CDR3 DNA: TGCAGTGCTAGCCGCCCTAGCGGGGGGCGCTACGAGCAGTACTTC.

The CDR3 loop reads CASSSLLGVDYSSYNEQFF. CDR3 in DNA: TGTGCCAGCAGCTCACTACTGGGGGTAGACTATAGCTCCTACAATGAGCAGTTCTTC. The rearrangement joins TRBV7-9 to TRBJ2-1, with D perhaps assigned TRBD1 or TRBD2 (5 bases each). The ends were cut back, 4 bases at V and 0 bases at J, with 22 bases in the middle. The CDR3 covers 19 residues. The V gene's germline CDR1 is SEHNR and CDR2 FQNEAQ (reference sequence).

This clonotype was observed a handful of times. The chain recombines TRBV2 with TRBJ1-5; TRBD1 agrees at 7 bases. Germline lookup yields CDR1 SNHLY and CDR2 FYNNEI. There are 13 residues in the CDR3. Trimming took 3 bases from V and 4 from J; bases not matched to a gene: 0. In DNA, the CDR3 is TGTGCCAGCAGTGAGACAGGGAATCAGCCCCAGCATTTT. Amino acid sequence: CASSETGNQPQHF.

The CDR3 DNA follows: TGTGCCAGCTCTAACCCGGCTAGCGGGGTGGATGAGCAGTTCTTC. It codes for CASSNPASGVDEQFF. The chain couples TRBV7-3 to TRBJ2-1, with 9 bases matching TRBD2. The junction had 13 bases not matched to a gene; V was cut back by 8 bases and J by 8 bases. The germline V gene encodes CDR1 SGHTA and CDR2 FQGTGA. The CDR3 contains 15 residues.

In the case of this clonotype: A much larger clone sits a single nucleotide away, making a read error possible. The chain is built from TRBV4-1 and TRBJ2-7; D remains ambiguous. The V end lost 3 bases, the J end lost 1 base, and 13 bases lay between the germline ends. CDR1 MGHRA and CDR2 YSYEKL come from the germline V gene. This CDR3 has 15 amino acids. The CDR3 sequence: CASSQMVGGSYEQYF. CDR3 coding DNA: TGCGCCAGCAGCCAGATGGTCGGTGGGTCCTACGAGCAGTACTTC.

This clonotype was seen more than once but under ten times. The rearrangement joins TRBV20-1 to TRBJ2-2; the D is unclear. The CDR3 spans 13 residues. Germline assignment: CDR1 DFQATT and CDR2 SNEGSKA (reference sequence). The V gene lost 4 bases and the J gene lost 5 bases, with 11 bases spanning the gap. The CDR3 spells CSATLTDTGELFF. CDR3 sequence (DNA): TGCAGTGCTACGTTGACGGATACCGGGGAGCTGTTTTTT.

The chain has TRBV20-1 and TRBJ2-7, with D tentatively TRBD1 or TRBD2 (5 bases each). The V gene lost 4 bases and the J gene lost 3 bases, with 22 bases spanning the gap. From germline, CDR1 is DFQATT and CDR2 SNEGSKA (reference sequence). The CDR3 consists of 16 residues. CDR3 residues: CSAIPRWGWPIYEQYF. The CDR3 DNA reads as TGCAGTGCTATCCCTCGGTGGGGGTGGCCAATCTACGAGCAGTACTTC.

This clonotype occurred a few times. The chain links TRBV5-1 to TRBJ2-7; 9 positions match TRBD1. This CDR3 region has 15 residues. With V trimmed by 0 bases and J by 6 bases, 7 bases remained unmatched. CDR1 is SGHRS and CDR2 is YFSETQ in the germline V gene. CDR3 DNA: TGCGCCAGCAGCTTGGGGGGGGACAGGGAAGGCGAGCAGTACTTC. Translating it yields CASSLGGDREGEQYF.

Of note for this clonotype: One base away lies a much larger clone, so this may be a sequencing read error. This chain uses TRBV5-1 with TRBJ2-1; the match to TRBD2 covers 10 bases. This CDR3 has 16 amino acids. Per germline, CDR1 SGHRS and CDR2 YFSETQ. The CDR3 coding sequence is TGCGCCAGCAGCTCCCGTGCTAGCGGGGGCTACAATGGGCAGTTCTTC. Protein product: CASSSRASGGYNGQFF.